The entry that follows covers one T cell receptor (beta chain) sequence. This receptor's antigen is unknown. Nothing much larger sits one base from this clone, and base qualities are not available. CDR1 and CDR2 are drawn from the germline V gene: SQVTM, ANQGSEA. The CDR3 contains 13 residues, cysteine and phenylalanine counted. Only CDR3 DNA remains: 39 bases, in frame from the first base. V was cut back by 6 bases and J by 5 bases, leaving a gap of 16 bases between them. The Qiagen DNeasy kit was used to extract genomic DNA both from unsorted PBMCs and from the negatively selected CD4+ and CD8+ fractions. Using primers that anneal to V and J segments, immunoSEQ multiplex PCR amplified the TCR beta CDR3 regions. A synthetic immune receptor repertoire was used to minimize amplification bias, and remaining bias was computationally removed after sequencing. The authors' pipeline ran thus. Custom Python scripts were used to quantify repertoire diversity as the Shannon entropy index. Unsorted, CD4+ and CD8+ repertoires were analyzed separately, except for combined analyses in which CD4+ and CD8+ sequences were merged in silico. Clonal expansion was defined as a frequency increase of at least 2-fold after treatment compared with C1D1, and clones undetected at baseline were assigned a pseudocount of 0.5. Clones with 0 or 1 copy at C1D1 were classified as singleton clones, and clones with 2 or more copies were classified as non-singleton clones. Clones expanded in unsorted samples were annotated as CD4+, CD8+ or unknown by matching protein sequences in sorted samples from the same patient. Wilcoxon tests on paired samples were used to test changes in diversity from C1D1 to C4D1. Sourced from immuneACCESS, this table was stored by TCRdb with only in-frame sequences that have V and J called. A share of the clones is absent; for the studies checked, an unresolved V gene accounts for under half, and the remainder has no known explanation. That table supplies the V and J calls and clone size; D and trimming were determined from the DNA. The sample includes roughly 50,000 clones, with 90% observed a single time. The ten largest make up approximately 14% of the sample.

These data come from a study of PD-1 blockade in classical Hodgkin lymphoma (dated by TCRdb to the early 2020s). Regarding the research as a whole: Nivolumab dosing was 3 mg/kg intravenously every 2 weeks, continuing until either disease progression or unacceptable toxicity. The study used CyTOF and TCR beta sequencing to define a peripheral blood immune signature of response to PD-1 blockade in classical Hodgkin lymphoma.

Broad study findings and their caveats: By C4D1, a significant rise was seen in CD4+ TCR diversity but not in CD8+ TCR diversity (p=0.0027 vs p=0.16), and the rise was most apparent among complete responders (p=0.02). Baseline TCR diversity was reported to be lower in newly diagnosed patients than in healthy donors, and even lower in relapsed/refractory patients. The study was limited to a single clinical trial cohort, and causes of repertoire differences, possibly disease activity or prior therapy, remained undefined. Lower diversity was observed in patients in whom nivolumab was started less than 1 year after ASCT, and these patients were excluded from later analyses so that confounding by immune reconstitution would be avoided. Trial patients achieving complete response had baseline diversity similar to newly diagnosed patients, whereas partial responders and progressors had significantly lower diversity.

In the paper's terms, the time point label means: cycle 4 day 1 (C4D1), after 6 weeks of nivolumab. All trial patients had relapsed after autologous stem cell transplantation, with cohorts A, B and C differing in prior brentuximab vedotin exposure. The trial cohort included 50 or so patients with relapsed/refractory classical Hodgkin lymphoma, and each patient had a best overall response of complete response, partial response or progressive disease. In the multi-cohort phase II CheckMate 205 trial, trial patients received single-agent nivolumab. An independent review committee assessed best overall response using the 2007 International Working Group response criteria. Trial PBMCs were collected just before the start of nivolumab (C1D1) and during therapy at cycle 2 day 1 and cycle 4 day 1. Peripheral blood was collected in 8 mL Vacutainer Cell Preparation Tubes, from which PBMCs were isolated by centrifugation and then cryopreserved.

The sample was peripheral blood mononuclear cells (PBMCs), taken before the fourth cycle of nivolumab. The TCR was taken from a human donor with classical Hodgkin lymphoma. The chain links TRBV29-1 with TRBJ1-2; TRBD1 might be the D gene, on 5 matching bases. The CDR3 sequence is CSVGTGFGYGYTF. The DNA sequence is given as TGCAGCGTAGGGACGGGTTTCGGGTATGGCTACACCTTC.